The text below deals with one TCR beta chain. The antigen is not known. This entry belongs to a study of T cell responses to AZD1222 COVID-19 vaccine. Across the whole study: Doses given second, at about 4 or about 12 weeks, were pooled.

The protocol was immunoSEQ multiplex PCR, while the TCRdb copy is restricted to in-frame clones and leaves out a portion. Here the sample spans about 96,000 clones, 90% being singletons. The study, taken as a whole, reports: Just a handful of AZD1222 recipients were seropositive at baseline.

This specimen was peripheral blood, taken on day 0 of AZD1222 vaccination. This clonotype originated in an adult in good health.

The CDR3 loop is CATTWDNEQFF. The CDR3 DNA sequence: TGTGCCACCACGTGGGACAATGAGCAGTTCTTC. The V gene is TRBV12-3 or TRBV12-4, the J gene TRBJ2-1; D uncertain. The CDR3 loop spans 11 amino acids. V lost 10 bases and J lost 5, with 9 bases in between.